The clone carrying this T cell receptor beta chain is a singleton in its sample. This sample was taken from a study of blood T cell repertoires in COVID-19. About the research overall: Spain, Italy and the United States supplied samples that represented acute and convalescent COVID-19. From T cells, B-cell-depleted T cells, or PBMCs came the material, which was cDNA or gDNA.

Losses at the gene ends were 8 bases for V and 2 bases for J; bases not matched to a gene: 1. The CDR3 has 12 residues. Germline values: CDR1 SEHNR, CDR2 FQNEAQ (reference sequence). Under the authors' procedure: Researchers report that nucleated cell counts were estimated from reference gene primer amplification. Data came from immunoSEQ multiplex PCR; TCRdb stores just in-frame clones and leaves some out. D and trimming were read from the DNA, whereas the V and J calls and clone size are those reported in that table. This repertoire shows 230,000 or so clones, roughly 84% found once; its top ten account for around 4%.

This chain links TRBV7-9 with TRBJ1-2; 8 nucleotides align to TRBD1. The sequenced material came from peripheral blood. This clonotype was sampled from a man aged 50 or older with active or convalescent COVID-19. The CDR3 nucleotides are TGTGCCAGCTCAGGGGGCAACTATGGCTACACCTTC. Its translation is CASSGGNYGYTF.